Below, 18 T cell receptor beta chains from the same sample are listed, as sequenced in a study of Graves' ophthalmopathy and Graves' hyperthyroidism. The TCR beta CDR3 regions underwent amplification from RNA transcripts. Second-round multiplex PCR followed a first-round RT-PCR using HTBI primers. Each CDR3 protein is one row after TCRdb ran MiXCR on the multiplex PCR reads. The sample holds around 660,000 distinct CDR3 sequences; roughly two fifths are singletons and the top ten take 3.3%. Sequencing was carried out using peripheral blood. The source is an adult man with Graves' ophthalmopathy.

This chain uses TRBV30 with TRBJ2-7, with D uncertain. CDR1 and CDR2 (germline): GTSNPN, SVGIG (reference sequence). The CDR3 runs 13 residues. V lost 0 bases and J lost 5, with 11 bases in between. CDR3 amino acids: CAWSVAVTHEQYF. The CDR3 nucleotides read TGTGCCTGGAGTGTGGCAGTGACCCACGAGCAGTACTTC.

The table lists this clonotype with a few counts. V is TRBV5-8 and J is TRBJ1-1; D remains ambiguous. This CDR3 is 15 amino acids long. V lost 1 base to trimming and J lost 1 base, with 11 bases between them. Germline CDR1 and CDR2: SGHTS and YDEGEE. CDR3 in amino acids: CASSLTGSTNTEAFF. The CDR3 region has the DNA TGTGCCAGCAGCTTGACGGGAAGCACGAACACTGAAGCTTTCTTT.

This clonotype was recorded at least ten times. This rearrangement joins TRBV11-2 to TRBJ2-7; a possible D gene is TRBD1 (5 bases). The CDR3 extends over 14 amino acids. V lost 1 base and J lost 0, with 7 bases in between. Germline CDR1 SGHAT, CDR2 FQNNGV. The CDR3 DNA follows: TGTGCCAGCAGCTTAGCAGGGATCTCCTACGAGCAGTACTTC. Its protein product is CASSLAGISYEQYF.

This chain joins TRBV9 and TRBJ2-7; TRBD1 is a possible D gene (7 bases). The J call may be mistaken, given a closer DNA end match to TRBJ2-1. The CDR3 covers 17 residues. The germline V gene has CDR1 SGDLS and CDR2 YYNGEE. CDR3 in amino acids: CASSVVPAPGGLDEQFF. The CDR3 nucleotides read TGTGCCAGCAGCGTAGTTCCGGCCCCAGGGGGGTTGGATGAGCAGTTCTTC.

This chain connects TRBV5-1 to TRBJ2-7; tentative D call: TRBD1 (5 bases). V was pared by 4 bases and J by 7 bases, with 9 bases between. CDR3 size: 11 residues. In germline, CDR1 is SGHRS, CDR2 YFSETQ. The CDR3 DNA reads as TGCGCCAGCAGCAACAGACAGGAGCAGTACGTC. It translates to CASSNRQEQYV.

The chain recombines TRBV15 with TRBJ1-1; D possibly corresponds to TRBD1 (5 bases). The CDR3 consists of 14 residues. Per the germline V gene, CDR1 is LNHNV and CDR2 is YYDKDF (reference sequence). Trimming cost V 3 bases and J 1 base, with 9 bases left between them. As DNA, the CDR3 is TGTGCCACCAGCAGTCCCACAGGGAACACTGAAGCTTTCTTT. This sequence encodes CATSSPTGNTEAFF. Looking up the rest from reference TRBV15 and TRBJ1-1 gives the full variable domain: DAMVIQNPRYQVTQFGKPVTLSCSQTLNHNVMYWYQQKSSQAPKLLFHYYDKDFNNEADTPDNFQSRRPNTSFCFLDIRSPGLGDTAMYLCATSSPTGNTEAFFGQGTRLTVV.

This clonotype showed up many times. This rearrangement joins TRBV19 to TRBJ2-2; D is ambiguous. The CDR3 runs 10 residues. Germline CDR1 and CDR2: LNHDA and SQIVND (reference sequence). V was pared by 10 bases and J by 6 bases, with 6 bases between. The CDR3 nucleotides are TGTGCCACCCGATCCGGGGAGCTGTTTTTT. It yields the protein CATRSGELFF.

V and J are TRBV29-1 and TRBJ1-1; 12 bases agree with TRBD1. Unmatched junction bases numbered 5, after V lost 7 bases and J lost 5 bases. The CDR3 has 13 residues. CDR1 is SQVTM, CDR2 ANQGSEA, per germline. The CDR3 DNA reads TGCAGCGATGGGGACAGGGGGCATACTGAAGCTTTCTTT. Its protein product is CSDGDRGHTEAFF. Full variable domain (remainder filled in from reference TRBV29-1 and TRBJ1-1): SAVISQKPSRDICQRGTSLTIQCQVDSQVTMMFWYRQQPGQSLTLIATANQGSEATYESGFVIDKFPISRPNLTFSTLTVSNMSPEDSSIYLCSDGDRGHTEAFFGQGTRLTVV.

At least ten counts were recorded for this clonotype. The gene calls are TRBV5-1 and TRBJ1-4, with D unclear. Trimming stripped 3 bases from V and 5 bases from J, with 11 bases between. The CDR3 length is 14 residues. Germline lookup yields CDR1 SGHRS and CDR2 YFSETQ. CDR3 coding DNA: TGCGCCAGCAGCTCTGGACGGCTGAATGAAAAACTGTTTTTT. Amino acid sequence: CASSSGRLNEKLFF.

This clonotype was counted many times. J is TRBJ1-5 and V is TRBV4-1; the D is unclear. V shed 1 base and J shed 0 bases, with 4 bases lying between them. The CDR3 has 14 amino acids. Germline CDR1 reads MGHRA; CDR2 reads YSYEKL. The CDR3, as DNA: TGCGCCAGCAGCCAAGGGTTTAGCAATCAGCCCCAGCATTTT. Encoded protein: CASSQGFSNQPQHF.

This clonotype was counted at least ten times. V gene TRBV7-3 combines with J gene TRBJ1-1, with 9 nucleotides matching TRBD1. The V and J ends lost 5 bases and 0 bases, in that order; junction bases with no gene match: 4. In germline, CDR1 is SGHTA, CDR2 FQGTGA. The CDR3 runs to 15 residues. The DNA for the CDR3 is TGTGCCAGCAGCCTTGGGACAGGGCTGAACACTGAAGCTTTCTTT. Encoded protein: CASSLGTGLNTEAFF.

In the case of this clonotype: Lacking the conserved final phenylalanine or tryptophan, this CDR3 likely reflects a read error. It is unclear where the CDR3 begins or ends on the DNA, so no DNA is shown, and the CDR3 is as TCRdb lists it. The chain is built from TRBV10-3 and TRBJ2-7. Per the germline V gene, CDR1 is ENHRY and CDR2 is SYGVKD. The CDR3 length equals 8 residues, ends included. This CDR3 reads CAISESIG.

This clonotype has only one observation. One base away lies a much larger clone, so this may be a sequencing read error. No conserved phenylalanine or tryptophan ends this CDR3, so it is likely a read error. This sequence joins TRBV9 and TRBJ1-1; a weak D match, TRBD1 (6 bases). V was pared by 3 bases and J by 3 bases, with 15 bases between. CDR3 size: 15 residues. The germline CDR1 and CDR2 sequences are SGDLS and YYNGEE. DNA of the CDR3: TGTGCCAGCAGCGCCCCAGGGGATTCTTACACTGAAGCTTTCCTT. Translated, it gives CASSAPGDSYTEAFL.

This clonotype showed up many times. The chain links TRBV12-3 or TRBV12-4 to TRBJ1-6; no firm D call. The CDR3 sequence is 15 residues long. The V end was cut by 3 bases, the J end by 10 bases, with 16 bases between. This CDR3 reads CASSFSVRPGSPLHF. As DNA, the CDR3 is TGTGCCAGCAGTTTTTCAGTTCGGCCAGGATCACCCCTCCACTTT.

This clonotype was seen repeatedly, ten times or more. The J gene is TRBJ1-1, the V gene TRBV7-9; 8 positions match TRBD1. V shed 6 bases and J 4 bases; nucleotides not matched to a gene: 7. Germline assignment: CDR1 SEHNR and CDR2 FQNEAQ (reference sequence). The CDR3 is 14 residues long. CDR3 region: CASRSGTGGTEAFF. CDR3 nucleotide sequence: TGTGCCAGCAGGTCGGGGACAGGAGGCACTGAAGCTTTCTTT.

This clonotype has ten or more counts. This chain uses TRBV24-1 with TRBJ1-2; D is possibly TRBD1 (6 bases). From germline, CDR1 is KGHDR and CDR2 SFDVKD. The CDR3 totals 14 residues. V lost 3 bases, J lost 5 bases, and 12 bases lay in between. The CDR3 nucleotides read TGTGCCACCAGTGATAATGACAGGAGATATGGCTACACCTTC. Its translation is CATSDNDRRYGYTF.

In its sample, this clonotype was seen many times. The chain recombines TRBV25-1 with TRBJ2-7; D possibly matches TRBD1 or TRBD2 (6 bases each). Trimming shortened V by 7 bases and J by 5 bases, and 12 bases separated the two germline ends. This CDR3 has 12 amino acids. Germline V lookup: CDR1 MGHDK, CDR2 SYGVNS. The CDR3 coding sequence is TGTGCCAGCAATGAGGGGGGTAACGAGCAGTACTTC. Protein sequence: CASNEGGNEQYF.

This clonotype was counted ten times or more. This CDR3 is CASSGGSYQTQYF. CDR3 bases: TGTGCCAGCAGCGGGGGGTCATACCAGACCCAGTACTTC. The chain combines TRBV14 with TRBJ2-5; TRBD2 is a possible D gene (6 bases). Deletions cut 5 bases from V and 6 bases from J, with 13 bases between. This CDR3 is built from 13 residues. Germline V gene data show CDR1 as SGHDN and CDR2 as FVKESK.